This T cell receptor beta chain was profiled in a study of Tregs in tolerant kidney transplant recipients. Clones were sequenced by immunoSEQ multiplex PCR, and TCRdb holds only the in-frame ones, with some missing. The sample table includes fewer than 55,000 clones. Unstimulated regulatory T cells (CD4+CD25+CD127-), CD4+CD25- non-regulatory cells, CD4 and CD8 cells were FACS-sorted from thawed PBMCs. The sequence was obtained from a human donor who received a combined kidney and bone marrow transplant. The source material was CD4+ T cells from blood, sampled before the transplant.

The sequenced CDR3 bases are TGTGCCAGTAGTATGCTGACAGGGGACGGAAACACC. As protein: CASSMLTGDGNT. From start to end, the CDR3 is CASSMLTGDGNTIYF. The chain couples TRBV19 to TRBJ1-3, with 8 bases that match TRBD1. From the germline J gene comes the end of the CDR3, since the read stops 3 residues before it. V lost 3 bases to trimming and J lost 4 bases; unmatched junction nucleotides: 5. The CDR3 length is 15 residues. In germline, CDR1 is LNHDA, CDR2 SQIVND (reference sequence).